The 20 T cell receptor beta chains below all came from one sample that was sequenced in a study of blood T cells in healthy people across ages. For the second PCR, which ran for roughly 7 to 11 cycles, a sample-barcoded 5' primer and a J-beta primer mix were used. TCRdb itself ran the 5' RACE reads through MiXCR, one entry per CDR3 protein. The sample holds hundreds of thousands of distinct CDR3 sequences, more than 25% seen once. The material sequenced was blood. All receptors derive from a woman of 80 years or more in good health.

Comment on this clonotype: A read error may explain this, as a much larger clone is one base away. CDR3 sequence reads: CASSAQGDEQFF. The CDR3 coding sequence is TGTGCCAGCAGCGCACAGGGTGACGAGCAGTTCTTC. The chain has TRBV6-1 and TRBJ2-1; a possible D gene is TRBD1 (6 bases). V lost 6 bases and J 10 bases, leaving 13 bases between the germline ends. CDR3 length equals 12 residues. Looked up from germline, CDR1 is MNHNS and CDR2 is SASEGT.

This clonotype was counted many times. The J gene is TRBJ2-7, the V gene TRBV20-1, with TRBD1 identical over 12 bases. The germline gives CDR1 DFQATT, CDR2 SNEGSKA (reference sequence). V shed 1 base and J 3 bases; nucleotides not matched to a gene: 10. The CDR3 contains 17 residues. The CDR3 region is CSARVFAGTGGNYEQYF. Here the CDR3 DNA reads TGCAGTGCTAGAGTTTTTGCCGGGACAGGGGGCAACTACGAGCAGTACTTC.

As to this clonotype: A clone one base away is much larger, so this may be a read error. This chain links TRBV2 with TRBJ2-7, with D maybe TRBD1 (5 bases). The CDR3 runs to 12 residues. Germline V gene lookup returns CDR1 SNHLY and CDR2 FYNNEI. The CDR3 DNA follows: TGTACCAGACGCCAGGGTTTCTACGAGCAGTACTTC. This translates into CTRRQGFYEQYF.

In this sample, this clonotype turned up a few times. This could be a read error, since a much larger clone is one nucleotide away. This sequence joins TRBV7-2 and TRBJ2-4, with D tentatively TRBD1 or TRBD2 (7 bases each). The CDR3 has 17 residues. The germline V and J ends were trimmed by 4 bases and 13 bases, with 29 bases remaining between them. In germline, CDR1 is SGHTA, CDR2 FQGNSA. CDR3 residues: CASSSRRATGTKNEQYF. CDR3 nucleotides: TGTGCCAGCAGCTCCCGCAGGGCGACAGGGACTAAGAATGAGCAGTACTTC.

The chain combines TRBV18 with TRBJ1-1; D gene ambiguous. V was shortened by 0 bases and J by 7 bases, with 9 bases between the two germline ends. Germline CDR1 KGHSH, CDR2 LQKENI. CDR3 size: 13 residues. The CDR3 sequence: CASSPPIQVEAFF. CDR3 nucleotides: TGTGCCAGCTCACCACCGATTCAGGTTGAAGCTTTCTTT.

Concerning this clonotype itself: A read error may account for a junction end that differs from germline. The rearrangement links TRBV6-2 or TRBV6-3 to TRBJ1-5; no definite D call. This CDR3 spans 13 amino acids. Looked up from germline, CDR1 is MNHEY and CDR2 is SVGEGT. The CDR3 nucleotides are TGTGCCAGCAGTTTGGACGGAAATCGGCCCCAGCATTTT. It yields the protein CASSLDGNRPQHF.

There are a few counts of this clonotype. V usage is TRBV4-2 and J usage is TRBJ2-5; D gene unclear. The assigned J gene may be wrong: the sequence end matches TRBJ2-1 better. Germline-derived CDR1 and CDR2 are LGHNA and YNFKEQ. CDR3 length: 13 residues. CDR3 sequence reads: CASSQAPQETQFF. As DNA, the CDR3 is TGTGCCAGCAGCCAAGCGCCGCAAGAGACCCAGTTCTTC.

A few counts support this clonotype. This chain uses TRBV2 with TRBJ2-2, with 8 nucleotides matching TRBD1. There are 14 residues in the CDR3. The V gene's germline CDR1 is SNHLY and CDR2 FYNNEI. With 6 bases clipped from V and 4 bases from J, the junction kept 4 bases outside the gene matches. CDR3 DNA sequence: TGTGCCAGCAGGGGACAGGTGGCCACCGGGGAGCTGTTTTTT. Protein: CASRGQVATGELFF.

This rearrangement joins TRBV4-1 to TRBJ2-1, with D hard to call. The V gene lost 1 base and the J gene lost 4 bases, with 14 bases spanning the gap. Germline V gene lookup returns CDR1 MGHRA and CDR2 YSYEKL. The CDR3 consists of 16 residues. The CDR3 DNA follows: TGCGCCAGCAGCCAAGTGGGCAAGAAGTTGTACAATGAGCAGTTCTTC. This translates into CASSQVGKKLYNEQFF.

The chain couples TRBV5-1 to TRBJ2-1; 8 bases fit TRBD2. CDR1 is SGHRS, CDR2 YFSETQ, per germline. V shed 4 bases, J shed 10 bases, and the junction held 4 bases outside the gene matches. This CDR3 has 12 amino acids. The CDR3 nucleotides read TGCGCCAGCAGCACGCGGGGGGTCGAGCAGTTCTTC. Translating it yields CASSTRGVEQFF.

Only a few counts were recorded for this clonotype. The V and J genes are TRBV18 and TRBJ1-2; TRBD1 aligns across 8 bases. Germline lookup yields CDR1 KGHSH and CDR2 LQKENI. CDR3 length equals 15 residues. V lost 2 bases and J lost 8; bases outside the gene matches: 10. The CDR3 nucleotides are TGTGCCAGCTCACCAGGACAGGGTCCCCGCTTCGGCTACACCTTC. Its translation: CASSPGQGPRFGYTF.

This clonotype appeared many times. The genes are TRBV9 and TRBJ2-1, with D uncertain. Per germline, CDR1 SGDLS and CDR2 YYNGEE. The length of the CDR3 is 15 residues. Trimming removed 3 bases at V and 0 bases at J, with 10 bases between. CDR3 sequence reads: CASSELMYSYNEQFF. CDR3 DNA sequence: TGTGCCAGCAGCGAATTGATGTACTCCTACAATGAGCAGTTCTTC.

This chain links TRBV30 with TRBJ2-5; a weak D match, TRBD2 (6 bases). Germline assignment: CDR1 GTSNPN and CDR2 SVGIG (reference sequence). The CDR3 totals 19 residues. Trimming took off 3 bases at V and 0 bases at J, with 26 bases between the two ends. The CDR3 bases are TGTGCCTGGAGCTCCAGGGAGGCCTCAAAAAACAAGTACCAAGAGACCCAGTACTTC. It specifies CAWSSREASKNKYQETQYF.

There are many counts of this clonotype. The rearrangement joins TRBV11-2 to TRBJ2-1, with 7 bases lining up with TRBD1. The trim removed 3 bases at V and 6 bases at J, leaving 2 bases unmatched. Germline CDR1 is SGHAT and CDR2 is FQNNGV. The CDR3 is 13 residues long. The CDR3 spells CASSFDRVNEQFF. The CDR3 DNA reads TGTGCCAGCAGCTTTGACAGGGTCAATGAGCAGTTCTTC.

Turning to this clonotype: This may be a read error, as it is one base from a much larger clone. The V and J genes are TRBV10-3 and TRBJ2-4; D may be TRBD1 or TRBD2 (7 bases each). The CDR3 is 14 residues long. Germline V lookup: CDR1 ENHRY, CDR2 SYGVKD. V dropped 6 bases and J dropped 4 bases, with 13 bases sitting between them. CDR3 region: CAIREQGGKNIQYF. In DNA, the CDR3 is TGTGCCATCAGGGAGCAGGGGGGGAAAAACATTCAGTACTTC.

The rearrangement links TRBV30 to TRBJ2-2; 12 positions match TRBD1. J was trimmed by 7 bases and V by 6 bases; bases with no gene match: 9. CDR1 and CDR2 from the germline V gene are GTSNPN and SVGIG (reference sequence). This CDR3 region has 15 residues. CDR3 loop: CACSGTGGLNGELFF. CDR3 coding DNA: TGTGCCTGCTCCGGGACAGGGGGCTTGAACGGGGAGCTGTTTTTT. The variable domain in full, with the rest retrieved from reference TRBV30 and TRBJ2-2, is SQTIHQWPATLVQPVGSPLSLECTVEGTSNPNLYWYRQAAGRGLQLLFYSVGIGQISSEVPQNLSASRPQDRQFILSSKKLLLSDSGFYLCACSGTGGLNGELFFGEGSRLTVL.

Details on this clonotype: Relative to the germline gene, one junction end is altered; a read error may explain this. The V call is TRBV7-9, the J call TRBJ1-6; 8 nucleotides agree with TRBD1. The germline V gene encodes CDR1 SEHNR and CDR2 FQNEAQ (reference sequence). The CDR3 is made up of 15 amino acids. The CDR3 sequence: CASTPGGQDNSPFHF. The CDR3 DNA reads TGTGCCAGCACCCCAGGGGGACAGGATAATTCACCCTTCCACTTT.

The gene calls are TRBV7-2 and TRBJ1-1, with 9 positions matching TRBD1. The ends lost 6 bases at V and 5 bases at J; junction bases unmatched: 10. CDR3 length: 15 residues. Germline CDR1 is SGHTA and CDR2 is FQGNSA. This CDR3 is CASRPQGARYTEAFF. CDR3 DNA sequence: TGTGCCAGCAGACCACAGGGGGCGCGATATACTGAAGCTTTCTTT. The full variable domain, completed using reference TRBV7-2 and TRBJ1-1, is GAGVSQSPSNKVTEKGKDVELRCDPISGHTALYWYRQSLGQGLEFLIYFQGNSAPDKSGLPSDRFSAERTGGSVSTLTIQRTQQEDSAVYLCASRPQGARYTEAFFGQGTRLTVV.

Comments on this clonotype: One junction end disagrees with the germline gene, perhaps due to a read error. The chain recombines TRBV5-1 with TRBJ2-1; tentative D call: TRBD2 (5 bases). The germline gives CDR1 SGHRS, CDR2 YFSETQ. The CDR3 consists of 15 residues. The CDR3 region has the DNA TGCGCCAGCAGCTTGGCCGAGCAAGCAACCGGGGAGCTGTTCTTC. Its protein is CASSLAEQATGELFF.

As concerns this clonotype: This may be a read error: a much more frequent sequence differs by one nucleotide. This sequence joins TRBV19 and TRBJ2-3, with TRBD1 as a possible D gene (5 bases). In germline, CDR1 is LNHDA, CDR2 SQIVND (reference sequence). The CDR3 loop spans 12 amino acids. Trimming left V 10 bases short and J 1 base short, with 9 bases between. DNA for the CDR3: TGTGCCACTGAGACAGGCACAGATACGCAGTATTTT. Translating gives CATETGTDTQYF.